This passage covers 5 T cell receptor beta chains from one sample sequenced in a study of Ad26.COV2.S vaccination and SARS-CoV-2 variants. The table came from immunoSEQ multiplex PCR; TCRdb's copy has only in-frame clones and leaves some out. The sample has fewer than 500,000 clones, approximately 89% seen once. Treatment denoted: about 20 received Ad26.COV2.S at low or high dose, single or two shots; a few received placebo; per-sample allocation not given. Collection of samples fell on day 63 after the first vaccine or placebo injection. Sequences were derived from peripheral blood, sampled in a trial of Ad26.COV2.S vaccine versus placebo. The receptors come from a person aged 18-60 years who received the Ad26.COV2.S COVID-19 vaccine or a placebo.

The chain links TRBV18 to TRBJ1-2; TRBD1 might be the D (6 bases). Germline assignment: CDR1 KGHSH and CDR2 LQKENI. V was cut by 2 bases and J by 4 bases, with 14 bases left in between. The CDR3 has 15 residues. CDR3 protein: CASSPAAGEIYGYTF. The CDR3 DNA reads TGTGCCAGCTCACCAGCGGCAGGGGAAATCTATGGCTACACCTTC.

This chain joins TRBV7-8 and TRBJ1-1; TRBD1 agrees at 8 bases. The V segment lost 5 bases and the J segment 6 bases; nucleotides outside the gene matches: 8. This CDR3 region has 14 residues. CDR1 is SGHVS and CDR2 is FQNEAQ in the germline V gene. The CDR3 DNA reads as TGTGCCAGCAGCCCCGAACAGGGGGTGTCTGAAGCTTTCTTT. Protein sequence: CASSPEQGVSEAFF.

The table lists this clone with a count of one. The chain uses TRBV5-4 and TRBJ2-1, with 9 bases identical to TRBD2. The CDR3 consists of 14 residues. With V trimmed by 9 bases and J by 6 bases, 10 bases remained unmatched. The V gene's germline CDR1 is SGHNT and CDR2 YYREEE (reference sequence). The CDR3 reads CATERGGAGNEQFF. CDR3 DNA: TGTGCCACAGAACGCGGGGGGGCGGGCAATGAGCAGTTCTTC.

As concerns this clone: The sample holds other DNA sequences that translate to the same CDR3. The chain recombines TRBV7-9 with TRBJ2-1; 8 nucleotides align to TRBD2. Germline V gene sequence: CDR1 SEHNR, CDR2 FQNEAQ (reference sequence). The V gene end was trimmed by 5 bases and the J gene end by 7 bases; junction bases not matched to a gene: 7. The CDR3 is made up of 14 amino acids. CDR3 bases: TGTGCCAGCAGCCGTAGCGGGACTGGGAATGAGCAGTTCTTC. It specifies CASSRSGTGNEQFF.

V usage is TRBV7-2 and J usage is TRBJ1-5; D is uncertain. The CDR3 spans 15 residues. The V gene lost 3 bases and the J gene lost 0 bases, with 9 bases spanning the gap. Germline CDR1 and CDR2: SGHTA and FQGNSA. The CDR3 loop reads CASSFWTHSNQPQHF. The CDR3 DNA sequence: TGTGCCAGCAGCTTTTGGACTCATAGCAATCAGCCCCAGCATTTT. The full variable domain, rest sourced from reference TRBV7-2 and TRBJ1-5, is GAGVSQSPSNKVTEKGKDVELRCDPISGHTALYWYRQSLGQGLEFLIYFQGNSAPDKSGLPSDRFSAERTGGSVSTLTIQRTQQEDSAVYLCASSFWTHSNQPQHFGDGTRLSIL.